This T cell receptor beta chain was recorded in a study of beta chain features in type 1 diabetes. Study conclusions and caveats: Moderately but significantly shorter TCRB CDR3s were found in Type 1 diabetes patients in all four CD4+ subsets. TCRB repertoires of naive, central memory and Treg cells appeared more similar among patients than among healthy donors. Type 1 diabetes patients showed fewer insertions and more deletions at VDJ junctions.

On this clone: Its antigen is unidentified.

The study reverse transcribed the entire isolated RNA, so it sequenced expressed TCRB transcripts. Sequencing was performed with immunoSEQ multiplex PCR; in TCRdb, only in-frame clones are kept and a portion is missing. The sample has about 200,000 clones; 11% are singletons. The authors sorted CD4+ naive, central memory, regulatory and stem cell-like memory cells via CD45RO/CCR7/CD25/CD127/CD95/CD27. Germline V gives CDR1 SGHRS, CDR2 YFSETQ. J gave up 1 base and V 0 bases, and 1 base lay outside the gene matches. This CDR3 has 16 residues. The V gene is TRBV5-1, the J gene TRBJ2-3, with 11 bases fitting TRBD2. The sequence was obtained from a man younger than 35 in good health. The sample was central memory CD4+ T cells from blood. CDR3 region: CASSLGTSGRTDTQYF. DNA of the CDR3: TGCGCCAGCAGCTTGGGGACTAGCGGGCGCACAGATACGCAGTATTTT.